These 29 T cell receptor beta chains came from one sample sequenced in a study of shared clonotypes between healthy human individuals (dated by TCRdb to 2018 to 2021). For the CD8 naive samples, CD45RO-negative cells were positively selected for CCR7, yielding a CD45RA+CCR7+ population from which TemRA cells were excluded. The library was built by means of the immunoSEQ multiplex PCR assay. TCRdb limited this immuneACCESS table to in-frame rearrangements with V and J called. A share of clones is missing; checked studies link under half to unresolved V genes, and the rest is unexplained. Present in this sample are some 2 million clones, approximately 95% of which were seen just once. The ten largest make up more than 0.9% of the sample. Sequenced material: naive CD8+ T cells sorted from blood. The cell subset or site label, as the study defines it: CD45RA+CCR7+. Receptors originate from a man between 18 and 35 years old in good health.

The rearrangement uses TRBV9 and TRBJ2-3; 8 bases line up with TRBD2. Trimming removed 0 bases from V and 5 bases from J; junction bases left unmatched: 5. Germline CDR1 reads SGDLS; CDR2 reads YYNGEE. There are 15 residues in the CDR3. CDR3 coding DNA: TGTGCCAGCAGCGTAGGCGGGGGGCCGAGAGATACGCAGTATTTT. Protein sequence: CASSVGGGPRDTQYF.

This chain connects TRBV19 to TRBJ1-1; no firm D call. There are 13 residues in the CDR3. CDR1 is LNHDA and CDR2 is SQIVND in the germline V gene (reference sequence). The ends were cut back, 1 base at V and 7 bases at J, with 10 bases in the middle. The CDR3 DNA reads as TGTGCCAGTAGTATAGGGCCGAAGGGTGAAGCTTTCTTT. Encoded protein: CASSIGPKGEAFF.

J is TRBJ2-5 and V is TRBV27; maybe TRBD2 (5 bases). From germline, CDR1 is MNHEY and CDR2 SMNVEV (reference sequence). Trimming pared 5 bases from V and 4 bases from J, leaving 14 bases between. The CDR3 length is 14 residues. CDR3 sequence (DNA): TGTGCCAGCAGTGCGCAGTTAGGAGGAGAGACCCAGTACTTC. Protein: CASSAQLGGETQYF.

Concerning this clone: Additional DNA sequences in this sample encode the identical CDR3. This chain joins TRBV19 and TRBJ2-7; D not certain. Between the trimmed V and J ends, which lost 5 bases and 1 base, there was a span of 9 bases. CDR3 length equals 13 residues. Germline V gene sequence: CDR1 LNHDA, CDR2 SQIVND (reference sequence). This CDR3 is CASSFGQSYEQYF. The CDR3, as DNA: TGTGCCAGTAGTTTTGGGCAGTCCTACGAGCAGTACTTC.

V gene TRBV30 combines with J gene TRBJ2-1, with 12 bases fitting TRBD2. This CDR3 has 15 amino acids. The germline V gene encodes CDR1 GTSNPN and CDR2 SVGIG (reference sequence). V dropped 3 bases and J dropped 5; count of bases not matched to a gene: 5. This chain's CDR3 is CAWSAGTSGHNEQFF. CDR3 bases: TGTGCCTGGAGCGCGGGGACTAGCGGGCACAATGAGCAGTTCTTC.

CDR3 sequence (DNA): TGTGCCAGCAGGGGCGCGACCCAGTACTTC. Protein sequence: CASRGATQYF. The rearrangement uses TRBV25-1 and TRBJ2-5; D remains ambiguous. CDR1 is MGHDK, CDR2 SYGVNS, per germline. The CDR3 sequence is 10 residues long. Trimming left V 6 bases short and J 7 bases short, with 6 bases between.

This sequence joins TRBV7-9 and TRBJ2-1, with D tentatively TRBD1 or TRBD2 (5 bases each). The germline CDR1 and CDR2 sequences are SEHNR and FQNEAQ (reference sequence). There are 15 residues in the CDR3. V gave up 5 bases and J gave up 2 bases, with 13 bases separating them. CDR3 bases: TGTGCCAGCAGCCGAGGGGAGATACCCTACAATGAGCAGTTCTTC. It translates to CASSRGEIPYNEQFF.

The chain couples TRBV10-2 to TRBJ2-5; D may correspond to TRBD1 or TRBD2 (5 bases each). V was pared by 8 bases and J by 5 bases, with 15 bases between. This CDR3 region has 13 residues. Per the germline V gene, CDR1 is WSHSY and CDR2 is SAAADI. The CDR3 nucleotides read TGCGCCAGCTCTCAGGACGGGGCCGAGACCCAGTACTTC. It specifies CASSQDGAETQYF.

This clone has only one observation. The chain links TRBV27 to TRBJ2-1, with 11 positions matching TRBD2. The CDR3 contains 16 residues. Germline loops: CDR1 MNHEY, CDR2 SMNVEV (reference sequence). The V segment lost 2 bases and the J segment 4 bases; nucleotides outside the gene matches: 4. This chain's CDR3 is CASSLTGTSGYNEQFF. CDR3 sequence (DNA): TGTGCCAGCAGTTTAACCGGGACTAGCGGTTACAATGAGCAGTTCTTC.

This chain uses TRBV5-1 with TRBJ2-1; 12 nucleotides match TRBD2. The CDR3 is 18 amino acids. V dropped 0 bases and J dropped 7; count of bases not matched to a gene: 11. Germline CDR1 SGHRS, CDR2 YFSETQ. This CDR3 is CASSLALTLAGGINEQFF. The CDR3 DNA reads TGCGCCAGCAGCTTGGCGTTAACTCTAGCGGGGGGGATAAATGAGCAGTTCTTC.

A single count supports this clone. This rearrangement joins TRBV6-5 to TRBJ2-5; 9 bases fit TRBD2. The CDR3 is 12 amino acids. Germline V gene lookup returns CDR1 MNHEY and CDR2 SVGAGI. With V trimmed by 4 bases and J by 9 bases, 3 bases remained unmatched. As DNA, the CDR3 is TGTGCCAGCAGTTCCGCGGGGGGGGCCCAGTACTTC. As protein: CASSSAGGAQYF.

This clone was found once. The chain couples TRBV30 to TRBJ2-7; 7 bases agree with TRBD1. The CDR3 sequence is 14 residues long. The junction had 12 bases not matched to a gene; V was cut back by 7 bases and J by 3 bases. Germline CDR1 GTSNPN, CDR2 SVGIG (reference sequence). CDR3 in DNA: TGTGCCTTCCTTCCGGGACAGAGCTACTACGAGCAGTACTTC. Translation gives CAFLPGQSYYEQYF.

About this clone: Other nucleotide sequences from this sample produce the same CDR3. The chain uses TRBV4-3 and TRBJ2-7; the D gene is possibly TRBD2 (5 bases). CDR1 and CDR2 from the germline V gene are LGHNA and YSLEER. Trimming left V 1 base short and J 2 bases short, with 6 bases between. This CDR3 spans 13 amino acids. The CDR3 bases are TGCGCCAGCAGCCAAGGGAGGACCTACGAGCAGTACTTC. Translating it yields CASSQGRTYEQYF.

CDR3 protein: CAWVEPGGSYEQYF. The CDR3 DNA reads as TGTGCCTGGGTAGAGCCTGGGGGCAGCTACGAGCAGTACTTC. The chain carries TRBV30 and TRBJ2-7; perhaps TRBD1 as D (6 bases). CDR1 is GTSNPN and CDR2 is SVGIG in the germline V gene (reference sequence). Between the trimmed V and J ends, which lost 5 bases and 3 bases, there was a span of 17 bases. This CDR3 is 14 amino acids long. Combining the CDR3 with reference TRBV30 and TRBJ2-7 gives the whole variable domain SQTIHQWPATLVQPVGSPLSLECTVEGTSNPNLYWYRQAAGRGLQLLFYSVGIGQISSEVPQNLSASRPQDRQFILSSKKLLLSDSGFYLCAWVEPGGSYEQYFGPGTRLTVT.

This clone has only one observation. V usage is TRBV18 and J usage is TRBJ2-7, with 7 positions matching TRBD2. Trimming at V came to 2 bases and at J to 2 bases, leaving 9 bases not matched to a gene. This CDR3 is 16 amino acids long. CDR1 and CDR2 (germline): KGHSH, LQKENI. CDR3: CASSPSQRGPPYEQYF. The CDR3, as DNA: TGTGCCAGCTCACCATCGCAGCGGGGTCCCCCCTACGAGCAGTACTTC.

The J gene is TRBJ2-1, the V gene TRBV19; unclear D gene. Trimming stripped 9 bases from V and 5 bases from J, with 14 bases between. The CDR3 runs to 13 residues. The germline gives CDR1 LNHDA, CDR2 SQIVND (reference sequence). CDR3 amino acids: CASTNHPDNEQFF. The CDR3 DNA reads as TGTGCCAGCACAAACCATCCGGACAATGAGCAGTTCTTC.

The gene calls are TRBV9 and TRBJ2-1; D unresolved. The germline gives CDR1 SGDLS, CDR2 YYNGEE. This CDR3 has 15 residues. V was cut by 0 bases and J by 4 bases, with 11 bases left in between. The CDR3 here is CASSVAMTRYNEQFF. The CDR3 DNA reads TGTGCCAGCAGCGTAGCTATGACCAGATACAATGAGCAGTTCTTC.

This chain links TRBV27 with TRBJ2-7; weak D call: TRBD1 (6 bases). The CDR3 is made up of 16 amino acids. Trimming removed 4 bases from V and 4 bases from J, with 20 bases in between. In germline, CDR1 is MNHEY, CDR2 SMNVEV (reference sequence). CDR3 DNA: TGTGCCAGCAGTTCCTCCTCCGGGACACTGAAATACGAGCAGTACTTC. The encoded protein is CASSSSSGTLKYEQYF.

The chain joins TRBV19 to TRBJ2-1; unclear D gene. Looked up from germline, CDR1 is LNHDA and CDR2 is SQIVND (reference sequence). This CDR3 is 13 amino acids long. Trimming removed 1 base from V and 3 bases from J, with 4 bases in between. CDR3 in amino acids: CASSIGNYNEQFF. The CDR3 DNA is TGTGCCAGTAGTATAGGGAACTACAATGAGCAGTTCTTC.

J is TRBJ2-5 and V is TRBV4-1; 9 nucleotides line up with TRBD1. Germline assignment: CDR1 MGHRA and CDR2 YSYEKL. This CDR3 is built from 17 residues. Trimming at V came to 0 bases and at J to 5 bases, leaving 10 bases not matched to a gene. DNA of the CDR3: TGCGCCAGCAGCCAAGATCACCGGGACAGGGTTGGGGAGACCCAGTACTTC. Translating gives CASSQDHRDRVGETQYF.

The V gene is TRBV9, the J gene TRBJ2-3; 8 bases match TRBD2. The CDR3 contains 15 residues. Germline V gene sequence: CDR1 SGDLS, CDR2 YYNGEE. V shed 4 bases, J shed 6 bases, and the junction held 10 bases outside the gene matches. The CDR3 region has the DNA TGTGCCAGCAGCTTCGCCGGGACTAGGGGGGATACGCAGTATTTT. Translated: CASSFAGTRGDTQYF.

The chain joins TRBV7-2 to TRBJ2-1; D is unresolved. V shed 1 base and J shed 2 bases, with 12 bases lying between them. Per germline, CDR1 SGHTA and CDR2 FQGNSA. This CDR3 has 16 amino acids. The CDR3 loop reads CASSLGPGKAYNEQFF. CDR3 nucleotide sequence: TGTGCCAGCAGCTTAGGACCAGGAAAGGCCTACAATGAGCAGTTCTTC. Full variable domain (outside the CDR3, taken from reference TRBV7-2 and TRBJ2-1): GAGVSQSPSNKVTEKGKDVELRCDPISGHTALYWYRQSLGQGLEFLIYFQGNSAPDKSGLPSDRFSAERTGGSVSTLTIQRTQQEDSAVYLCASSLGPGKAYNEQFFGPGTRLTVL.

This chain links TRBV13 with TRBJ2-3; 14 nucleotides align to TRBD2. The germline V gene encodes CDR1 PRHDT and CDR2 FYEKMQ (reference sequence). V was clipped by 3 bases and J by 0 bases; unmatched bases: 23. The CDR3 loop spans 24 amino acids. For the CDR3, the DNA is TGTGCCAGCAGCTTTTCTTCGCCCCCCCAATCGACTAGCGGGGGGGCCCCTAGCACAGATACGCAGTATTTT. This gives the protein CASSFSSPPQSTSGGAPSTDTQYF.

The rearrangement links TRBV21-1 to TRBJ2-2; TRBD2 reflects the table's D call only, with no check against the DNA. TRBV21-1 is a recognized pseudogene. The CDR3 has 17 amino acids. The CDR3 reads CASSKEGALRDSGELFF. As DNA, the CDR3 is TGTGCCAGCAGCAAAGAGGGAGCACTCCGTGATTCCGGGGAGCTGTTTTTT.

This chain joins TRBV19 and TRBJ2-7; TRBD1 might be the D (5 bases). The V end lost 3 bases, the J end lost 2 bases, and 8 bases lay between the germline ends. CDR3 length equals 13 residues. Germline V lookup: CDR1 LNHDA, CDR2 SQIVND (reference sequence). In DNA form, the CDR3 reads TGTGCCAGTAGTATTCAGGGTCCCTACGAGCAGTACTTC. It yields the protein CASSIQGPYEQYF.

Details on this clone: Other nucleotide sequences from this sample produce the same CDR3. The chain couples TRBV27 to TRBJ1-2; the D is unclear. The V gene lost 2 bases and the J gene lost 3 bases, with 7 bases spanning the gap. CDR1 MNHEY and CDR2 SMNVEV come from the germline V gene (reference sequence). This CDR3 comprises 13 residues. The CDR3 region is CASSLGRDYGYTF. The DNA for the CDR3 is TGTGCCAGCAGTTTAGGACGGGACTATGGCTACACCTTC.

The J gene is TRBJ1-2, the V gene TRBV9, with 9 bases aligning to TRBD1. The CDR3 runs to 16 residues. Germline loops: CDR1 SGDLS, CDR2 YYNGEE. The V and J ends lost 3 bases and 5 bases, in that order; junction bases with no gene match: 11. The CDR3 DNA reads as TGTGCCAGCAGCGGGGGACAGGGAGCTACCTATTATGGCTACACCTTC. It translates to CASSGGQGATYYGYTF.

CDR3 sequence reads: CASSLLGPGATEAFF. CDR3 nucleotide sequence: TGTGCCAGCAGCTTGTTGGGCCCCGGGGCCACTGAAGCTTTCTTT. The chain is built from TRBV11-2 and TRBJ1-1; the D gene is possibly TRBD1 (5 bases). The CDR3 is 15 amino acids. CDR1 and CDR2 (germline): SGHAT, FQNNGV. Trimming pared 3 bases from V and 4 bases from J, leaving 15 bases between.

The chain combines TRBV27 with TRBJ1-2; D is ambiguous. Looked up from germline, CDR1 is MNHEY and CDR2 is SMNVEV (reference sequence). Trimming pared 6 bases from V and 1 base from J, leaving 15 bases between. This CDR3 has 15 amino acids. As DNA, the CDR3 is TGTGCCAGCAGCCCGTCGACGCCCCATAACTATGGCTACACCTTC. As protein: CASSPSTPHNYGYTF.